This record covers a single T cell receptor (beta chain). This clonotype was counted between two and nine times. This clone's antigen is unknown. One base away there is no much larger clone; base qualities are not given. These data come from a study of response to subunit inactivated influenza vaccine (dated by TCRdb to between 2017 and 2018). About the study as a whole: The study used deep quantitative T cell receptor repertoire profiling to track responses to a trivalent subunit inactivated influenza vaccine. What the authors observed across the whole study: The authors suggested that each seasonal influenza vaccination may recruit only a limited number of new T cells.

V and J are truncated by 3 bases and 10 bases respectively, leaving an intervening sequence of 19 bases. The CDR3 measures 16 amino acids from cysteine to phenylalanine. The read is trimmed to its CDR3 DNA, 48 bases read in frame from base 1. CDR1 is given as MDHEN and CDR2 as SYDVKM, both from the germline V gene. The library was generated by RT-PCR. This sample was sequenced with an Illumina HiSeq 2500. Using fastp at Q25 and MiXCR, TCRdb reprocessed the public reads and kept productive beta chains. Entries that share a CDR3 protein sequence are merged under the most common genes and DNA. The sample data list more than 700,000 distinct CDR3 sequences, and about 20% of these were observed just once. Of the sample, around 9.6% is held by the ten largest clones.

The sequenced sample was PBMCs from blood, obtained 5 to 6 days after vaccination. Recombination joined TRBV28 with TRBJ1-6; a confident D gene designation cannot be given. This sequence was found in a man in his fifties or sixties who received an inactivated influenza vaccine. Donor details come from another sample of the same person, matched by shared clones. For the CDR3, the sequence is CASSLAWRLATSPLHF. The DNA sequence reads TGTGCCAGCAGTTTGGCGTGGAGGTTAGCCACCTCACCCCTCCACTTT.